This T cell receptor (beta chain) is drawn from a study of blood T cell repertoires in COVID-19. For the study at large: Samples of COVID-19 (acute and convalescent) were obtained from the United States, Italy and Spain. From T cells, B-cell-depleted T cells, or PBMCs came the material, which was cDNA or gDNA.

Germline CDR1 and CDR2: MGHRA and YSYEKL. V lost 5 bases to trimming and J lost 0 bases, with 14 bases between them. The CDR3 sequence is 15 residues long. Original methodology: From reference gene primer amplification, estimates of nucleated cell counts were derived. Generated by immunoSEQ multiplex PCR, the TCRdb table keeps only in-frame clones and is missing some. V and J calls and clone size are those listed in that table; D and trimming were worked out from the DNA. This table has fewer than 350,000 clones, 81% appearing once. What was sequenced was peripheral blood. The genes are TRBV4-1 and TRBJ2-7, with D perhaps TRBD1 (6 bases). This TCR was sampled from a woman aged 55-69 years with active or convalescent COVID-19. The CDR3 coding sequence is TGCGCCAGCAGCGACCGGGGACAAAGCTCCTACGAGCAGTACTTC. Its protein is CASSDRGQSSYEQYF.